The 26 T cell receptor beta chains reported below all come from one sample, sequenced in a study of blood T cells in healthy people across ages. The use of a sample-barcoded 5' primer and a J-beta primer mix characterized a second PCR of roughly 7 to 11 cycles. TCRdb re-called the 5' RACE reads with MiXCR, one entry per CDR3 protein. The sample yields 590,000 or so distinct CDR3 sequences, roughly 30% seen once. Sample: blood. These receptors were taken from a woman of 80 years or more in good health.

This clonotype was recorded a few times. This chain links TRBV6-2 or TRBV6-3 with TRBJ1-1; no firm D call. Germline V gene sequence: CDR1 MNHEY, CDR2 SVGEGT. Trimming stripped 7 bases from V and 1 base from J, with 10 bases between. The CDR3 spans 13 residues. The CDR3 reads CASTPRRNTEAFF. The CDR3 DNA reads TGTGCCAGCACCCCTAGACGGAACACTGAAGCTTTCTTT.

The J gene is TRBJ2-3, the V gene TRBV27, with TRBD2 identical over 7 bases. The CDR3 is 15 residues long. The germline V gene encodes CDR1 MNHEY and CDR2 SMNVEV (reference sequence). Trimming cost V 6 bases and J 6 bases; bases outside gene matches: 12. The CDR3 DNA sequence: TGTGCCAGCAGCCCCAGAGCGGGGTACCGGGATACGCAGTATTTT. Encoded protein: CASSPRAGYRDTQYF.

This clonotype was counted ten times or more. The V and J genes are TRBV20-1 and TRBJ2-7, with D tentatively TRBD1 (5 bases). This CDR3 spans 13 amino acids. Germline CDR1 reads DFQATT; CDR2 reads SNEGSKA (reference sequence). Trimming took off 3 bases at V and 6 bases at J, with 15 bases between the two ends. CDR3 sequence: CSARAGWESEQYF. The CDR3 coding sequence is TGCAGTGCTAGGGCAGGGTGGGAATCCGAGCAGTACTTC.

This clonotype was seen more than once but under ten times. This chain connects TRBV30 to TRBJ1-4; D is undetermined. The CDR3 consists of 12 residues. Trimming left V 8 bases short and J 9 bases short, with 16 bases between. Germline values: CDR1 GTSNPN, CDR2 SVGIG (reference sequence). DNA of the CDR3: TGTGCCCGGATGACCTCAACTAAAAAACTGTTTTTT. Translating it yields CARMTSTKKLFF.

This clonotype was recorded at least ten times. The chain couples TRBV28 to TRBJ2-5, with D tentatively TRBD2 (5 bases). Trimming took off 1 base at V and 0 bases at J, with 12 bases between the two ends. CDR1 MDHEN and CDR2 SYDVKM come from the germline V gene. CDR3 size: 16 residues. CDR3 sequence: CASSLSGGLYQETQYF. The CDR3 DNA follows: TGTGCCAGCAGTTTATCGGGCGGGTTGTACCAAGAGACCCAGTACTTC.

This clonotype was seen at least ten times. The gene calls are TRBV5-1 and TRBJ2-3; TRBD2 is a possible D gene (5 bases). The V gene lost 6 bases and the J gene lost 3 bases, with 20 bases spanning the gap. CDR1 is SGHRS and CDR2 is YFSETQ in the germline V gene. The CDR3 consists of 16 residues. In DNA form, the CDR3 reads TGCGCCAGCACCCCATCAACGGGGTTTGGAACAGATACGCAGTATTTT. Protein product: CASTPSTGFGTDTQYF.

The chain carries TRBV3-1 and TRBJ1-3; perhaps TRBD1 as D (6 bases). The V gene's germline CDR1 is LGHDT and CDR2 YNNKEL (reference sequence). The CDR3 totals 14 residues. V dropped 7 bases and J dropped 2 bases, with 12 bases sitting between them. CDR3 DNA sequence: TGTGCCAGCACCAAGGGGGGAACTGGAAACACCATATATTTT. Translated: CASTKGGTGNTIYF. The full variable domain, rest sourced from reference TRBV3-1 and TRBJ1-3, is DTAVSQTPKYLVTQMGNDKSIKCEQNLGHDTMYWYKQDSKKFLKIMFSYNNKELIINETVPNRFSPKSPDKAHLNLHINSLELGDSAVYFCASTKGGTGNTIYFGEGSWLTVV.

The V call is TRBV7-2, the J call TRBJ2-5, with 9 bases matching TRBD2. V was clipped by 7 bases and J by 3 bases; unmatched bases: 3. The germline V gene has CDR1 SGHTA and CDR2 FQGNSA. CDR3 length equals 13 residues. The chain's CDR3 is CASNRLAEETQYF. The CDR3, as DNA: TGTGCCAGCAACCGACTAGCGGAAGAGACCCAGTACTTC.

The gene calls are TRBV10-3 and TRBJ1-4; the match to TRBD1 covers 8 bases. Germline V gene sequence: CDR1 ENHRY, CDR2 SYGVKD. CDR3 length: 13 amino acids. J gave up 8 bases and V 6 bases, and 5 bases lay outside the gene matches. The CDR3 region is CAIRDRQGEKLFF. The CDR3 DNA reads TGTGCCATCAGGGATAGACAGGGGGAAAAACTGTTTTTT.

A word on this clonotype: One junction end disagrees with the germline gene, perhaps due to a read error. The chain links TRBV28 to TRBJ1-6; D not certain. Germline CDR1 MDHEN, CDR2 SYDVKM. CDR3 length: 13 residues. The CDR3 bases are TGTGCCAGCAGTTTAGTAGGGCGATCACCCCCCCACTTT. This codes for CASSLVGRSPPHF.

Only a few counts were recorded for this clonotype. Written as DNA, the CDR3 is TGTGCCAGCAGTGAGGTGGGAAAAACCGGGGAGCTGTTTTTT. Its translation: CASSEVGKTGELFF. The chain recombines TRBV6-1 with TRBJ2-2; D remains ambiguous. The CDR3 spans 14 residues. Deletions cut 3 bases from V and 5 bases from J, with 10 bases between. Germline CDR1 MNHNS, CDR2 SASEGT.

In regard to this clonotype: A read error may account for a junction end that differs from germline. The chain has TRBV7-2 and TRBJ2-5; TRBD2 matches 7 bases. The CDR3 length is 14 residues. The germline CDR1 and CDR2 sequences are SGHTA and FQGNSA. The CDR3 DNA follows: TGTGCCGGCAGCCCAGCGGGGCGGCAAGAGACCCAGTACTTC. Its protein is CAGSPAGRQETQYF.

This sequence joins TRBV27 and TRBJ2-5; 9 nucleotides agree with TRBD1. The junction had 13 bases not matched to a gene; V was cut back by 6 bases and J by 11 bases. This CDR3 has 14 residues. Germline V lookup: CDR1 MNHEY, CDR2 SMNVEV (reference sequence). The DNA for the CDR3 is TGTGCCAGCAGGCCGAGGACAGGGGAGAATGAGCAGTACTTC. It codes for CASRPRTGENEQYF.

This clonotype was found many times. The chain links TRBV25-1 to TRBJ2-1; 8 bases are a match to TRBD2. CDR1 and CDR2 (germline): MGHDK, SYGVNS. CDR3 length: 16 residues. After removal of 0 bases from V and 7 bases from J, the junction contained 8 bases not matched to a gene. The CDR3 DNA reads TGTGCCAGCAGTGAATATTCGGGGGGGGCCGTTAATGAGCAGTTCTTC. This codes for CASSEYSGGAVNEQFF.

About this clonotype itself: A much larger clone lies a single base off, so this may be a read error. This rearrangement joins TRBV14 to TRBJ1-1; 11 bases are a match to TRBD1. The V segment lost 6 bases and the J segment 5 bases; nucleotides outside the gene matches: 2. Germline V CDR1 and CDR2: SGHDN, FVKESK. The CDR3 runs to 13 residues. The CDR3 sequence: CASRWDRGTEAFF. CDR3 coding DNA: TGTGCCAGCAGATGGGACAGGGGGACTGAAGCTTTCTTT.

This clonotype was recorded at least ten times. The chain is built from TRBV27 and TRBJ1-2; D may be TRBD1 (6 bases). V lost 6 bases to trimming and J lost 2 bases, with 16 bases between them. The CDR3 consists of 15 residues. Germline values: CDR1 MNHEY, CDR2 SMNVEV (reference sequence). The CDR3 sequence: CASSSVLQGNYGYTF. Here the CDR3 DNA reads TGTGCCAGCAGCTCCGTGTTGCAGGGGAACTATGGCTACACCTTC.

This clonotype was picked up a small number of times. The chain has TRBV19 and TRBJ1-4, with D possibly TRBD1 on 5 matching bases. Per the germline V gene, CDR1 is LNHDA and CDR2 is SQIVND (reference sequence). Trimming removed 3 bases from V and 5 bases from J, with 10 bases in between. The CDR3 has 14 amino acids. CDR3 residues: CASSIDSTNEKLFF. CDR3 DNA: TGTGCCAGTAGTATCGACAGCACGAATGAAAAACTGTTTTTT. The entire variable domain, with the rest obtained from reference TRBV19 and TRBJ1-4, is as follows: DGGITQSPKYLFRKEGQNVTLSCEQNLNHDAMYWYRQDPGQGLRLIYYSQIVNDFQKGDIAEGYSVSREKKESFPLTVTSAQKNPTAFYLCASSIDSTNEKLFFGSGTQLSVL.

Ten or more counts support this clonotype. The V and J genes are TRBV5-5 and TRBJ2-3; 11 bases agree with TRBD2. The germline gives CDR1 SGHKS, CDR2 YYEKEE (reference sequence). This CDR3 is built from 17 residues. J was trimmed by 2 bases and V by 1 base; bases with no gene match: 6. This CDR3 is CASSLRASGGLTDTQYF. Here the CDR3 DNA reads TGTGCCAGCAGCTTGAGGGCTAGCGGGGGGCTCACAGATACGCAGTATTTT. Full variable domain (missing parts from reference TRBV5-5 and TRBJ2-3): DAGVTQSPTHLIKTRGQQVTLRCSPISGHKSVSWYQQVLGQGPQFIFQYYEKEERGRGNFPDRFSARQFPNYSSELNVNALLLGDSALYLCASSLRASGGLTDTQYFGPGTRLTVL.

This clonotype appeared many times. The chain links TRBV5-1 to TRBJ2-3; D is unresolved. V lost 0 bases and J lost 1, with 12 bases in between. Germline CDR1 reads SGHRS; CDR2 reads YFSETQ. The CDR3 sequence is 16 residues long. DNA for the CDR3: TGCGCCAGCAGCTTGGAGGGCCAGACCCGCACAGATACGCAGTATTTT. Residues: CASSLEGQTRTDTQYF.

This clonotype was counted between two and nine times. This may be a read error: a much more frequent sequence differs by one nucleotide. The V and J genes are TRBV5-6 and TRBJ2-5; D gene unclear. The ends were cut back, 2 bases at V and 9 bases at J, with 14 bases in the middle. The CDR3 length is 13 residues. Germline CDR1 and CDR2: SGHDT and YYEEEE. CDR3 nucleotides: TGTGCCAGCAGCTTAAGTGCTTTAAAGGCCCAGTACTTC. It yields the protein CASSLSALKAQYF.

Of note for this clonotype: One junction end does not reproduce the germline sequence, and a read error may be involved. The chain links TRBV2 to TRBJ2-6, with 7 positions matching TRBD1. Germline V gene data show CDR1 as SNHLY and CDR2 as FYNNEI. The CDR3 sequence is 15 residues long. In DNA form, the CDR3 reads TGTGCCAGCAGCTACGACAGGGCTGGGGCCGACGTCCGGACTTTC. Translation gives CASSYDRAGADVRTF.

On this clonotype: The junction departs from the called germline gene at one end, perhaps through a read error. The chain uses TRBV12-3 or TRBV12-4 and TRBJ2-1; D not certain. CDR3 length equals 14 residues. The DNA for the CDR3 is TGTGCCGGCAGTTCTGCTAGCTCCTACAATGAGCAGTTCTTC. This translates into CAGSSASSYNEQFF.

Many counts were recorded for this clonotype. J is TRBJ2-5 and V is TRBV9, with a weak D call TRBD2 (5 bases). V was cut by 4 bases and J by 1 base, with 11 bases left in between. From germline, CDR1 is SGDLS and CDR2 YYNGEE. The CDR3 is 14 amino acids. The CDR3 here is CASSLRAVQETQYF. In DNA, the CDR3 is TGTGCCAGCAGCCTGCGGGCGGTCCAAGAGACCCAGTACTTC. Based on the CDR3 plus reference TRBV9 and TRBJ2-5, the full variable domain is DSGVTQTPKHLITATGQRVTLRCSPRSGDLSVYWYQQSLDQGLQFLIQYYNGEERAKGNILERFSAQQFPDLHSELNLSSLELGDSALYFCASSLRAVQETQYFGPGTRLLVL.

A note on this clonotype: Possible read error: a much larger clone is one base away. J is TRBJ2-1 and V is TRBV7-2; 9 bases fit TRBD2. Germline lookup yields CDR1 SGHTA and CDR2 FQGNSA. This CDR3 is built from 16 residues. CDR3 protein: CASSLAHAGGPVYEVF. CDR3 bases: TGTGCCAGCAGCTTAGCGCACGCGGGGGGGCCCGTTTACGAGGTCTTC.

This clonotype showed up many times. V usage is TRBV7-2 and J usage is TRBJ2-1, with D perhaps TRBD1 (5 bases). The germline V gene has CDR1 SGHTA and CDR2 FQGNSA. This CDR3 has 15 amino acids. V was trimmed by 1 base and J by 4 bases, leaving 11 bases between them. The CDR3 bases are TGTGCCAGCAGCTTAGAGGCTGACAGATACAATGAGCAGTTCTTC. Translating it yields CASSLEADRYNEQFF.

This clonotype was seen more than once but under ten times. The CDR3 loop reads CASTLAGSGANVLTF. CDR3 bases: TGTGCCAGCACCCTGGCTGGCTCTGGGGCCAACGTCCTGACTTTC. This rearrangement joins TRBV6-2 or TRBV6-3 to TRBJ2-6, with D unresolved. Between the trimmed V and J ends, which lost 7 bases and 0 bases, there was a span of 10 bases. This CDR3 is 15 amino acids long. Germline CDR1 reads MNHEY; CDR2 reads SVGEGT.